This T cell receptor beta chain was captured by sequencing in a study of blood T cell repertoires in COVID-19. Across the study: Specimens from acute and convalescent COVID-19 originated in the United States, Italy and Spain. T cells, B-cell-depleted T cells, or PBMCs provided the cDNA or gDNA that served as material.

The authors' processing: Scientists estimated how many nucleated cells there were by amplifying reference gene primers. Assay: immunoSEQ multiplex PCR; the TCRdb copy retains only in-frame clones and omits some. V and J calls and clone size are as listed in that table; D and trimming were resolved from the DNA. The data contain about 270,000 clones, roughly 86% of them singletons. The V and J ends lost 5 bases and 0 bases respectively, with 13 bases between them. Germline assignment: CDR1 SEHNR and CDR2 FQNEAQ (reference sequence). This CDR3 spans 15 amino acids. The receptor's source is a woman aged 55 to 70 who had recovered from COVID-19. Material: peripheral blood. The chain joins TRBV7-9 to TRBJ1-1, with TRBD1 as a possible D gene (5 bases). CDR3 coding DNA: TGTGCCAGCAGCCTCGGGGGAAGAGTGAACACTGAAGCTTTCTTT. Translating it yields CASSLGGRVNTEAFF.